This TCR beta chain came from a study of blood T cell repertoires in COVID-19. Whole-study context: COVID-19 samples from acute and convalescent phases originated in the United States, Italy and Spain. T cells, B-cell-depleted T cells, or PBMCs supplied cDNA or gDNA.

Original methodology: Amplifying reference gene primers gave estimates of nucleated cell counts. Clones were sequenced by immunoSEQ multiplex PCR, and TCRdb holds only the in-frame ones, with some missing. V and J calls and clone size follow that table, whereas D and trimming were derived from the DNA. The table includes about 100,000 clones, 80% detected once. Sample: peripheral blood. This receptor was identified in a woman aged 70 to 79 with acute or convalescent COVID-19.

The CDR3 DNA reads TGCGCCAGCAGCTCCAGGGAATTCTCTGGGGCCAACGTCCTGACTTTC. Protein sequence: CASSSREFSGANVLTF. This rearrangement joins TRBV23-1 to TRBJ2-6; tentatively, D is TRBD1 (5 bases). TRBV23-1 qualifies as an ORF whose function is uncertain. Between the trimmed V and J ends, which lost 6 bases and 0 bases, there was a span of 12 bases. The CDR3 totals 16 residues.